Each of the 4 T cell receptor beta chains below was sequenced from the same sample in a study of T cells in Graves' hyperthyroidism and ophthalmopathy. Amplified TCR beta CDR3 regions came from RNA transcripts. TCR CDR3 regions were first amplified by RT-PCR with HTBI primers. Each CDR3 protein is one row after TCRdb ran MiXCR on the multiplex PCR reads. The sample holds around 530,000 distinct CDR3 sequences, roughly 17% seen once. Input material: blood. The receptors come from a woman aged 18-29 years with Graves' ophthalmopathy.

This clonotype appeared a few times. The rearrangement joins TRBV19 to TRBJ2-1, with 12 bases aligning to TRBD2. Trimming removed 11 bases from V and 0 bases from J; junction bases left unmatched: 8. The CDR3 runs to 16 residues. Germline V gene lookup returns CDR1 LNHDA and CDR2 SQIVND (reference sequence). The DNA for the CDR3 is TGTGCCCAAAGGACTAGCGGGACATTCTCCTACAATGAGCAGTTCTTC. Its protein product is CAQRTSGTFSYNEQFF.

Only a few counts were recorded for this clonotype. The gene calls are TRBV20-1 and TRBJ2-4, with D perhaps matching TRBD1 or TRBD2 (5 bases each). Between the trimmed V and J ends, which lost 1 base and 0 bases, there was a span of 13 bases. Germline CDR1 and CDR2: DFQATT and SNEGSKA (reference sequence). CDR3 length: 16 residues. The CDR3 bases are TGCAGTGCTAGAGGGGAAGGGGAGCTAGCCAAAAACATTCAGTACTTC. This encodes CSARGEGELAKNIQYF.

V gene TRBV5-1 combines with J gene TRBJ2-1; 8 positions match TRBD1. The CDR3 sequence is 15 residues long. Germline CDR1 reads SGHRS; CDR2 reads YFSETQ. Losses at the gene ends were 0 bases for V and 5 bases for J; bases not matched to a gene: 4. The CDR3 DNA follows: TGCGCCAGCAGCTTGGTTGGGACAGGACACAATGAGCAGTTCTTC. Protein product: CASSLVGTGHNEQFF.

This clonotype has a count of ten or more. The chain has TRBV29-1 and TRBJ1-5; D is unclear. The CDR3 length is 13 residues. Deletions cut 5 bases from V and 1 base from J, with 9 bases between. Germline CDR1 reads SQVTM; CDR2 reads ANQGSEA. The CDR3 sequence: CSVSDGSNQPQHF. The CDR3 DNA is TGCAGCGTTAGCGATGGCAGCAATCAGCCCCAGCATTTT.